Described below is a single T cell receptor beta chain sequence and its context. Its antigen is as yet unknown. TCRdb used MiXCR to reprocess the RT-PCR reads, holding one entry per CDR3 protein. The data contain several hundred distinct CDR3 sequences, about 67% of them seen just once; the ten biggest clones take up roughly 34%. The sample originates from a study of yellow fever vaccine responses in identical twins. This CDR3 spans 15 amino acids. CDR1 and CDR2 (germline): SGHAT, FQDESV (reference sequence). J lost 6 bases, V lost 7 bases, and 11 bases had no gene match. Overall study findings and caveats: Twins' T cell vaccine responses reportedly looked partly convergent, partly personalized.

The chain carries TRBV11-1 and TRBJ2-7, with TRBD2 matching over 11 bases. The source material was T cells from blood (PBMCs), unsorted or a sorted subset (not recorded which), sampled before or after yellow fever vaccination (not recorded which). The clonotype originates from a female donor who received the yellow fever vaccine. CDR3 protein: CASTPGLAGAVEQYF. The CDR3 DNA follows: TGTGCCAGCACCCCCGGACTAGCGGGTGCCGTCGAGCAGTACTTC.